The 11 T cell receptor beta chains presented below share a single source sample, sequenced in a study of cytomegalovirus exposure and HLA in healthy donors. The PCR used 60 Vbeta and 13 Jbeta primers. Measured with immunoSEQ multiplex PCR; TCRdb has only the in-frame clones, and not every one. This repertoire shows 150,000 to 200,000 clones, 68% found once; its top ten account for 2.5% to 3%. Sequenced material: PBMCs. All receptors come from a woman between 40 and 50 years old in good health and CMV-seropositive.

J is TRBJ1-5 and V is TRBV5-1, with 9 positions matching TRBD1. CDR1 and CDR2 (germline): SGHRS, YFSETQ. V dropped 2 bases and J dropped 5; count of bases not matched to a gene: 8. The CDR3 contains 16 residues. The CDR3 bases are TGCGCCAGCAGCTTAATCCCGGGACAGGGCGATCAGCCCCAGCATTTT. Its translation is CASSLIPGQGDQPQHF.

V and J are TRBV4-1 and TRBJ2-1; the D gene is possibly TRBD2 (6 bases). Between the trimmed V and J ends, which lost 10 bases and 3 bases, there was a span of 13 bases. This CDR3 region has 13 residues. The V gene's germline CDR1 is MGHRA and CDR2 YSYEKL. CDR3 DNA: TGCGCCACCGGGGACTCCAGCTACAATGAGCAGTTCTTC. Protein sequence: CATGDSSYNEQFF.

The rearrangement joins TRBV2 to TRBJ1-5, with 8 bases aligning to TRBD1. Trimming cost V 3 bases and J 4 bases; bases outside gene matches: 2. Germline-derived CDR1 and CDR2 are SNHLY and FYNNEI. The CDR3 covers 14 residues. The CDR3 region has the DNA TGTGCCAGCAGTGAGACAGGGGAAAATCAGCCCCAGCATTTT. Protein product: CASSETGENQPQHF.

On this clone: The junction shows a germline mismatch at one end, possibly a read error. The chain couples TRBV29-1 to TRBJ1-1, with D possibly matching TRBD1 (6 bases). The CDR3 consists of 11 residues. Germline values: CDR1 SQVTM, CDR2 ANQGSEA. The CDR3 loop reads CSGEQGPEAFF. The CDR3 DNA reads as TGCAGCGGTGAACAGGGCCCTGAAGCTTTCTTT.

This clone appeared a few times. Other DNA sequences within the sample encode an identical CDR3. The genes are TRBV6-6 and TRBJ2-5; 14 bases map to TRBD2. J gave up 4 bases and V 6 bases, and 4 bases lay outside the gene matches. Per germline, CDR1 MNHNY and CDR2 SVGAGI (reference sequence). The CDR3 extends over 15 amino acids. DNA for the CDR3: TGTGCCAGCAGCCCGGGACTAGCGGGAGTAGAGACCCAGTACTTC. It codes for CASSPGLAGVETQYF.

The V and J genes are TRBV5-6 and TRBJ2-5, with TRBD1 matching 7 bases. V trimming: 1 base; J trimming: 2 bases; junction bases outside the gene matches: 2. The germline gives CDR1 SGHDT, CDR2 YYEEEE. The CDR3 is made up of 14 amino acids. DNA of the CDR3: TGTGCCAGCAGCTTGACGGGACAGCAAGAGACCCAGTACTTC. Translating it yields CASSLTGQQETQYF.

The chain recombines TRBV18 with TRBJ1-2, with D tentatively TRBD1 (5 bases). The germline V gene encodes CDR1 KGHSH and CDR2 LQKENI. CDR3 size: 16 residues. The V end was cut by 3 bases, the J end by 4 bases, with 18 bases between. The CDR3 is CASSPRNDSPFYGYTF. The CDR3 DNA is TGTGCCAGCTCACCGAGAAATGACAGTCCGTTCTATGGCTACACCTTC.

V and J are TRBV7-6 and TRBJ1-1; possibly TRBD1 for D (6 bases). This CDR3 comprises 15 residues. V was pared by 5 bases and J by 2 bases, with 15 bases between. CDR1 is SGHVS, CDR2 FNYEAQ, per germline. DNA of the CDR3: TGTGCCAGCAGCCCTAGCGGACAGATTAACACTGAAGCTTTCTTT. It encodes CASSPSGQINTEAFF.

The J gene is TRBJ2-5, the V gene TRBV12-5; D is unresolved. The end of the DNA aligns better with TRBJ2-7, so the J call may be wrong. This CDR3 spans 15 amino acids. Germline V gives CDR1 LGHNT, CDR2 FRNRAP. CDR3 residues: CASGRPELDSYEQYF. CDR3 in DNA: TGTGCTAGTGGCCGACCCGAACTTGACTCCTACGAGCAGTACTTC.

In its sample, this clone was seen a few times. CDR3 DNA sequence: TGCGCCAGCAGTTACAGGGGAAAGGAGGAGACCCAGTACTTC. Its protein product is CASSYRGKEETQYF. This chain links TRBV5-1 with TRBJ2-5; 7 bases fit TRBD1. Trimming cost V 5 bases and J 5 bases; bases outside gene matches: 9. The CDR3 spans 14 residues. CDR1 SGHRS and CDR2 YFSETQ come from the germline V gene. The variable domain in full, with the rest retrieved from reference TRBV5-1 and TRBJ2-5, is KAGVTQTPRYLIKTRGQQVTLSCSPISGHRSVSWYQQTPGQGLQFLFEYFSETQRNKGNFPGRFSGRQFSNSRSEMNVSTLELGDSALYLCASSYRGKEETQYFGPGTRLLVL.

This chain joins TRBV29-1 and TRBJ2-7; a possible D gene is TRBD1 (5 bases). V lost 2 bases to trimming and J lost 2 bases, with 13 bases between them. The germline gives CDR1 SQVTM, CDR2 ANQGSEA. CDR3 length equals 14 residues. This CDR3 reads CSVERQGSAYEQYF. CDR3 nucleotide sequence: TGCAGCGTTGAAAGGCAGGGAAGTGCCTACGAGCAGTACTTC.